Each of the 8 T cell receptor beta chains below was sequenced from the same sample in a study of Graves' ophthalmopathy and Graves' hyperthyroidism. RNA transcripts were the template, and TCR beta CDR3 regions were amplified from them. After a first-round RT-PCR with HTBI primers, a second-round multiplex PCR was run. MiXCR was run by TCRdb on the multiplex PCR reads, yielding one entry per CDR3 protein. The profile covers under 800,000 distinct CDR3 sequences, with 22% appearing a single time and around 6.5% taken by the ten largest. The sequencing sample was made of peripheral blood. The receptors were sampled from a woman younger than 35 with stable Graves' hyperthyroidism. Some clones in this sample may be carry-over from other donors' samples.

The chain joins TRBV6-1 to TRBJ1-2; 8 bases match TRBD1. Trimming cost V 6 bases and J 7 bases; bases outside gene matches: 7. Germline V CDR1 and CDR2: MNHNS, SASEGT. This CDR3 is built from 13 residues. CDR3 nucleotides: TGTGCCAGCAGGACAGGGGATGTCGCTGGCTACACCTTC. Its protein is CASRTGDVAGYTF.

This clonotype appeared many times. The V call is TRBV12-3 or TRBV12-4, the J call TRBJ2-7; 7 nucleotides match TRBD2. The CDR3 length is 15 residues. Losses at the gene ends were 9 bases for V and 1 base for J; bases not matched to a gene: 12. CDR3 in DNA: TGTGCCAGTAACGGGGGGTCTTCGGGGTCCTACGAGCAGTACTTC. Protein: CASNGGSSGSYEQYF.

The CDR3 loop is CASRLTGGGSTEAFF. In DNA, the CDR3 is TGTGCCAGCAGATTGACAGGGGGCGGAAGCACTGAAGCTTTCTTT. This chain joins TRBV28 and TRBJ1-1, with TRBD1 matching over 10 bases. Germline V gene sequence: CDR1 MDHEN, CDR2 SYDVKM. V trimming: 6 bases; J trimming: 4 bases; junction bases outside the gene matches: 8. The CDR3 consists of 15 residues.

V and J are TRBV28 and TRBJ1-1; D possibly corresponds to TRBD1 (5 bases). The CDR3 is made up of 14 amino acids. Germline V CDR1 and CDR2: MDHEN, SYDVKM. V was trimmed by 8 bases and J by 1 base, leaving 14 bases between them. The CDR3 spells CASVGFGGNTEAFF. In nucleotides, the CDR3 is TGTGCCAGCGTTGGTTTTGGGGGGAACACTGAAGCTTTCTTT.

In its sample, this clonotype was seen many times. CDR3 nucleotide sequence: TGTGCCAGCAGCTGGGGATCGACCGGGGAGCTGTTTTTT. It is translated as CASSWGSTGELFF. V usage is TRBV11-2 and J usage is TRBJ2-2; D remains ambiguous. Germline CDR1 is SGHAT and CDR2 is FQNNGV. V was cut by 4 bases and J by 5 bases, with 8 bases left in between. This CDR3 has 13 residues. The full variable domain, in which reference TRBV11-2 and TRBJ2-2 provide the parts outside the CDR3, is EAGVAQSPRYKIIEKRQSVAFWCNPISGHATLYWYQQILGQGPKLLIQFQNNGVVDDSQLPKDRFSAERLKGVDSTLKIQPAKLEDSAVYLCASSWGSTGELFFGEGSRLTVL.

There are many counts of this clonotype. The rearrangement links TRBV6-6 to TRBJ2-5, with no clear D. V lost 7 bases, J lost 5 bases, and 20 bases lay in between. Germline CDR1 reads MNHNY; CDR2 reads SVGAGI (reference sequence). This CDR3 spans 15 amino acids. The CDR3 DNA sequence: TGTGCCAGCACCACCACGTGGTCGTTTGGGGAGACCCAGTACTTC. Its protein is CASTTTWSFGETQYF.

This clonotype was picked up a small number of times. The chain has TRBV19 and TRBJ1-1; 8 bases fit TRBD1. CDR3 length: 18 residues. From germline, CDR1 is LNHDA and CDR2 SQIVND (reference sequence). V dropped 3 bases and J dropped 5; count of bases not matched to a gene: 17. The CDR3 DNA is TGTGCCAGTAGTATGGTTTTGTTATTTGGACAGGGAAGTACTGAAGCTTTCTTT. Amino acid sequence: CASSMVLLFGQGSTEAFF.

This clonotype has a count of ten or more. The rearrangement joins TRBV20-1 to TRBJ1-6, with D possibly matching TRBD1 (5 bases). Trimming removed 4 bases from V and 10 bases from J, with 20 bases in between. This CDR3 spans 15 amino acids. Germline loops: CDR1 DFQATT, CDR2 SNEGSKA (reference sequence). The CDR3: CSAIQGYVALSPLHF. CDR3 nucleotides: TGCAGTGCTATTCAGGGTTACGTCGCATTATCACCCCTCCACTTT.